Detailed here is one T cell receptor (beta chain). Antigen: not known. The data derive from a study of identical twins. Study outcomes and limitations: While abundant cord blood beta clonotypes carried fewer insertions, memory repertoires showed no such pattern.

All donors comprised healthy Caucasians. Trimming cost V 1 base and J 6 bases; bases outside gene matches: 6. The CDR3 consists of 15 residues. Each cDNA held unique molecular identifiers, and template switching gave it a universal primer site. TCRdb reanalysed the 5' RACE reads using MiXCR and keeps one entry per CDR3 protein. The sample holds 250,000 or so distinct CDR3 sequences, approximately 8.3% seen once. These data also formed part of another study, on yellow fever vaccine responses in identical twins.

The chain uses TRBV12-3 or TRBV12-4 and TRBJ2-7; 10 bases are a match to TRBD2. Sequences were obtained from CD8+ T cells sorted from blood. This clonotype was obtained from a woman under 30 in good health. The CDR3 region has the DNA TGTGCCAGCAGTTTAGGTCTGGGACTAGCGACCGAGCAGTACTTC. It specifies CASSLGLGLATEQYF.